A single TCR beta chain is shown here with its context. At one end, the junction sequence differs from germline, possibly due to a read error. The record originates from a study of blood T cell repertoires in COVID-19. Study-level background: T cells, B-cell-depleted T cells, or PBMCs provided the cDNA or gDNA that served as material.

Per the germline V gene, CDR1 is SGHKS and CDR2 is YYEKEE (reference sequence). The length of the CDR3 is 14 residues. In the study's own analysis: Amplification with reference gene primers provided the estimates of nucleated cell counts. Libraries were prepared by immunoSEQ multiplex PCR; TCRdb keeps only in-frame clonotypes and omits some of them. V and J calls and clone size are those listed in that table; D and trimming were worked out from the DNA. The table records 150,000 to 200,000 clones, 70% to 90% of them present only once. This receptor was identified in an elderly woman with acute or convalescent COVID-19. The sequencing sample was made of peripheral blood. The chain recombines TRBV5-5 with TRBJ2-7; 11 bases are shared with TRBD2. DNA of the CDR3: TGTGCCAGCAGCCTCACTAGCGGGGGCCCTCCCTTGGACTTC. It encodes CASSLTSGGPPLDF. Full variable domain (missing parts from reference TRBV5-5 and TRBJ2-7): DAGVTQSPTHLIKTRGQQVTLRCSPISGHKSVSWYQQVLGQGPQFIFQYYEKEERGRGNFPDRFSARQFPNYSSELNVNALLLGDSALYLCASSLTSGGPPLDFGPGTRLTVT.